This T cell receptor beta chain was captured by sequencing in a study of blood T cell repertoires in COVID-19 (dated by TCRdb to 2018 to 2020). The study in broad terms: The collaborator samples originated in the United States, Italy and Spain and spanned the acute and convalescent phases of COVID-19. Deeply sampled blood TCRbeta repertoires from subjects exposed to, actively infected with, or recovered from COVID-19 were included in the dataset. The prospective study material was composed of cDNA or gDNA derived from T cells, B-cell-depleted T cells, or PBMCs. Sample metadata almost always included a de-identified subject ID, COVID-19 status, age in years and sex. Where available, HLA class I and class II types were taken from metadata supplied by the sample provider and were not determined by assay-based typing. A freely available public database, intended as a resource for researchers studying the immune response to SARS-CoV-2, is where the repertoires were released. Samples were obtained from the ongoing ImmuneRACE study (first 160 participants) and from over a thousand subjects provided by 6 global collaborators.

What the study reported, not specific to this receptor: Clinical and demographic metadata were provided uncurated, with the amount varying by source and participant.

CDR1 and CDR2 were assigned from the germline V gene as KGHSH and LQKENI. Counted from cysteine to phenylalanine, this CDR3 has 15 amino acids. The kept DNA is CDR3 alone, 45 bases in frame from the first base. The V and J ends are trimmed by 0 bases and 5 bases, leaving 12 bases between them. Each collaborating institution followed its own protocols to collect whole blood in K2EDTA tubes. For TCRbeta analysis, collaborators shipped samples as frozen whole blood, isolated PBMCs, or DNA extracted from either of those sample types. The immunoSEQ Assay, a bias-controlled multiplex PCR, was used to amplify TCRbeta CDR3 regions from genomic DNA. Concerning the study's data processing: The number of nucleated cells in each sample was estimated from the amplification of reference gene primers within the assay. To quantify the absolute abundance of each unique TCRbeta CDR3 rearrangement, sequence reads were collapsed and filtered. For each sample, productive Simpson clonality was calculated by taking the square root of Simpson's diversity index across productive rearrangements. Imported from immuneACCESS, the table was reduced by TCRdb to in-frame sequences with V and J called. These copies leave out some clones; in studies compared against another copy, an unresolved V gene accounts for under half, and the cause of the remainder is not known. V and J calls and clone size follow that table, whereas D and trimming were derived from the DNA. The sample table shows about 25,000 clones, and roughly 84% are seen once. Less than 10% of the sample goes to the ten largest clones.

For this clone: It lacks a known antigen. Base qualities are missing; no much larger clone stands one base away.

The receptor comes from a man aged 45-65 years with active COVID-19. The chain is made from TRBV18 and TRBJ2-3; no D gene can be assigned with confidence. The sample taken for sequencing was peripheral blood. The sequenced DNA is TGTGCCAGCTCACCACCGTCGGCGGTGGGAGATACGCAGTATTTT. This codes for CASSPPSAVGDTQYF.